The following is a TCR beta chain sequence with its context. The sample comes from a study of blood T cell repertoires in COVID-19. Study summary: Italy, Spain and the United States were the sources of the convalescent and acute COVID-19 samples. PBMCs, B-cell-depleted T cells, or T cells were the source of the cDNA or gDNA that made up the material.

There are 16 residues in the CDR3. CDR1 LNHDA and CDR2 SQIVND come from the germline V gene (reference sequence). Trimming shortened V by 5 bases and J by 2 bases, and 16 bases separated the two germline ends. Source study methods: The assay estimated nucleated cells by amplifying reference gene primers. Libraries were prepared by immunoSEQ multiplex PCR; TCRdb keeps only in-frame clonotypes and omits some of them. V, J and clone size are taken as reported in that table, and D and trimming were inferred from the DNA itself. The table shows 100,000 to 150,000 clones, with around 89% occurring only once.

The specimen sequenced was peripheral blood. This TCR was recovered from a man in his fifties or sixties with COVID-19, enrolled during active disease. V usage is TRBV19 and J usage is TRBJ1-3; D remains unclear. The CDR3: CASSPAETMPGNTIYF. The CDR3 region has the DNA TGTGCCAGTAGTCCCGCGGAAACAATGCCTGGAAACACCATATATTTT.